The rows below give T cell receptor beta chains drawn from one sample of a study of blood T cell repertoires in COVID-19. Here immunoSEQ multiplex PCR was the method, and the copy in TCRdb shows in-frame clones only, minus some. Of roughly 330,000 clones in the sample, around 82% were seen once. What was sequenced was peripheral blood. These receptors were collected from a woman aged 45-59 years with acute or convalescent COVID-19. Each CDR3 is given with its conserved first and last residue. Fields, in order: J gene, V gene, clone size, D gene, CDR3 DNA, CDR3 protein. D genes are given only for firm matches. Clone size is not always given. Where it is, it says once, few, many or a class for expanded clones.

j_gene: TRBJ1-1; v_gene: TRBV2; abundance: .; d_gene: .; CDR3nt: TGTGCCAGCAGTGAATGGGGAGAAACTGAAGCTTTCTTT; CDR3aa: CASSEWGETEAFF
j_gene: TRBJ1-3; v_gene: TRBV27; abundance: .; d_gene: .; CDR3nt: TGTGCCAGCAGTTTAAGGGAGGGAAACACCATATATTTT; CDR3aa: CASSLREGNTIYF
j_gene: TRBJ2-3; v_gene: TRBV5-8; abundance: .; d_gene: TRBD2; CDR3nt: TGTGCCAGCAGCTTAGGACTAGCCAGTCCGGATACGCAGTATTTT; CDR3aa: CASSLGLASPDTQYF
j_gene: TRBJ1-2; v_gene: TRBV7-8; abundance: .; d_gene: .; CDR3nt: TGTGCCAGCAGCTTAAATCCAGGCCTGAACTATGGCTACACCTTC; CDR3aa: CASSLNPGLNYGYTF
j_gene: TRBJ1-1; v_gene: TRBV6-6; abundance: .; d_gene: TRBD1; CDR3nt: TGTGCCAGCACCTGGCTTCAGGGGGGAGAAGCTTTCTTT; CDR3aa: CASTWLQGGEAFF
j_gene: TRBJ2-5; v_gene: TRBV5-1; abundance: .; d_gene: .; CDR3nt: TGCGCCAGCAGCTTGGACAGGGATGAGACCCAGTACTTC; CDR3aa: CASSLDRDETQYF
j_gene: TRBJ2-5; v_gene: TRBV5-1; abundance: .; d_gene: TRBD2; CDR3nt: TGCGCCAGCGCCCAACTAGCGGGAGGCCAAGAGACCCAGTACTTC; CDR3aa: CASAQLAGGQETQYF
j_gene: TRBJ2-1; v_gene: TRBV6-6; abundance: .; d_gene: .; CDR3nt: TGTGCCAGCAGTTTCCAGCGGGCGCCCGGGGATGAGCAGTTCTTC; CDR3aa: CASSFQRAPGDEQFF
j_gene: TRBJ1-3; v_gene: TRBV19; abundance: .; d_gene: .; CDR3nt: TGTGCCAGTAGTACGCAGGGGTCCTCTGGAAACACCATATATTTT; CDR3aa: CASSTQGSSGNTIYF
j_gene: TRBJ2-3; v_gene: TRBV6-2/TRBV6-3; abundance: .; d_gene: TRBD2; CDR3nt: TGTGCCAGCACCCCCCGCCCCCGACTAGCGTCCACTCGCACAGATACGCAGTATTTT; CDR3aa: CASTPRPRLASTRTDTQYF
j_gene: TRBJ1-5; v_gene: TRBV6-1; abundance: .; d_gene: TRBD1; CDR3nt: TGTGCCAGCAGTGAATCTGGGACAGGGGTTCAGCCCCAGCATTTT; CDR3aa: CASSESGTGVQPQHF
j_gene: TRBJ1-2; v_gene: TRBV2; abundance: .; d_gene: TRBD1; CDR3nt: TGTGCCAGCAGTGGGATCGTATCGGGACAGGGCGGCTACACCTTC; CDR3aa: CASSGIVSGQGGYTF
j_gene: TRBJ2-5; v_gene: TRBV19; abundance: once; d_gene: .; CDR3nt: TGTGCCAGTAGGCCCCCGGGGGGCCGAGAGACCCAGTACTTC; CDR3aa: CASRPPGGRETQYF
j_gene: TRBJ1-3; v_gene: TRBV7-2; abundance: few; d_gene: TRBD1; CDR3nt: TGTGCCAGCAGCTTATTTGGACAGGGGGCGGGGGACACCATATATTTT; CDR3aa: CASSLFGQGAGDTIYF
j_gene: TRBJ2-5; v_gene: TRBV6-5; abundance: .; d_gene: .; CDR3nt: TGTGCCAGCAGTTATTTGAGTCTAGACGGGGAGACCCAGTACTTC; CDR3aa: CASSYLSLDGETQYF
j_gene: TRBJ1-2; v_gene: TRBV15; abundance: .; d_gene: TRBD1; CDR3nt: TGTGCCACCAGCAGAGGCGGACAGGCACCTGGTGGCTACACCTTC; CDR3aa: CATSRGGQAPGGYTF
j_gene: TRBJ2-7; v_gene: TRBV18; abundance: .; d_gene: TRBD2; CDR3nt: TGTGCCAGCTCACCGACTAGCGGGGACTCCTACGAGCAGTACTTC; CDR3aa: CASSPTSGDSYEQYF
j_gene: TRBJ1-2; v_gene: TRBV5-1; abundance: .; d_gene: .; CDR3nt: TGCGCCAGCAGACCCTTTGGAGGTGACGTGAGCTACACCTTC; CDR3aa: CASRPFGGDVSYTF
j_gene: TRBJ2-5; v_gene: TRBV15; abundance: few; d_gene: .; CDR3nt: TGTGCCACCAGCGGGGAAGGGGCTTTAGAGACCCAGTACTTC; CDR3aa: CATSGEGALETQYF
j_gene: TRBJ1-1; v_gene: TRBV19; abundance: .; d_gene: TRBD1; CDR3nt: TGTGCCAGTATTTTACAGGGGTCTGGCACTGAAGCTTTCTTT; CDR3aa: CASILQGSGTEAFF
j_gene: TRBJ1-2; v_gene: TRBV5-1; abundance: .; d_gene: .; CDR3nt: TGCGCCAGCAGCTCACCGGGTCTTCACTATGGCTACACCTTC; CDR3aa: CASSSPGLHYGYTF
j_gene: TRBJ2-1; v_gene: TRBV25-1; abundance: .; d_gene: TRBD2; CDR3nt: TGTGCCACCCCCCCTCGCTCTAGCGGGAGACGAGTAGAGCAGTTCTTC; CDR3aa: CATPPRSSGRRVEQFF
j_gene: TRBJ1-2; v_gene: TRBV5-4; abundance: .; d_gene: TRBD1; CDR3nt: TGTGCCAGCAGCTCGGACAGGGGGTCTCGTGGCTACACCTTC; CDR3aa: CASSSDRGSRGYTF
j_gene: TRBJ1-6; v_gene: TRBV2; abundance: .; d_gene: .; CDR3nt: TGTGCCAGCAGTGAAGCGCTTGGGGGGGGTCAGGATAATTCACCCCTCCACTTT; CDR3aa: CASSEALGGGQDNSPLHF
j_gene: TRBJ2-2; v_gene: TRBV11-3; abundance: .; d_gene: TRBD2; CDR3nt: TGTGCCAGCAGCCCGGGGGGGGCAAACACCGGGGAGCTGTTTTTT; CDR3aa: CASSPGGANTGELFF
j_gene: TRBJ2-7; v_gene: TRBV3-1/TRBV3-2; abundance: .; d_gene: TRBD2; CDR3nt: TGTGCCAGCAGCCCCGGGGGGAGCGAGCAGTACTTC; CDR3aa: CASSPGGSEQYF
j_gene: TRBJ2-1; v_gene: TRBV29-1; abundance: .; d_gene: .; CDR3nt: TGCAGCACGAGTGACAATGAGCAGTTCTTC; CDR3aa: CSTSDNEQFF
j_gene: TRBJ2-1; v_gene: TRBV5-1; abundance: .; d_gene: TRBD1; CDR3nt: TGCGCCAGCAGCTCTACGGGACAGGGGTCCTACAATGAGCAGTTCTTC; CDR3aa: CASSSTGQGSYNEQFF
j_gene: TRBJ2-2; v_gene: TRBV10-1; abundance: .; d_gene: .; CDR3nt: TGCGCCAGCAGTGAGTTCCCTCGGGACAAATACACCGGGGAGCTGTTTTTT; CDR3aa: CASSEFPRDKYTGELFF
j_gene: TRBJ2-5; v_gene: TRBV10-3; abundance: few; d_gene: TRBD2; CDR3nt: TGTGCCATCAGTGGAGGAGAGAGCGGGAGTGCCGAGACCCAGTACTTC; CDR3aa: CAISGGESGSAETQYF
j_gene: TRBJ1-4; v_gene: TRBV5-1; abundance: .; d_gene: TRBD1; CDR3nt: TGCGCCAGCAGCTCCCTCTACAGGGGGCGCGAAGGTGAAAAACTGTTTTTT; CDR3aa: CASSSLYRGREGEKLFF
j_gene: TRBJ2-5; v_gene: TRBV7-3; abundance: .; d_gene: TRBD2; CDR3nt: TGTGCCAGCAGCTTGGTAGCGGGGGACAAAGAGACCCAGTACTTC; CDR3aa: CASSLVAGDKETQYF
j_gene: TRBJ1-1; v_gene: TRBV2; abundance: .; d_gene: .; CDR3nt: TGTGCCAGCAGTCAACAGGGACCGAACACTGAAGCTTTCTTT; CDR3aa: CASSQQGPNTEAFF
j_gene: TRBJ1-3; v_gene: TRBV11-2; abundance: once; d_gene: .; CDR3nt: TGTGCCAGCAGCTTAAGGGCAGGGGAAGGAAACACCATATATTTT; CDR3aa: CASSLRAGEGNTIYF
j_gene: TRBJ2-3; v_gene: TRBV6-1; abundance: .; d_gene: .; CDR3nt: TGTGCCAGCAGTGAACAGGGGAGCACAGATACGCAGTATTTT; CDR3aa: CASSEQGSTDTQYF
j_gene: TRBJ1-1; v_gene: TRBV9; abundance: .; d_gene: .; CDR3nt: TGTGCCAGCAGTACAGCCACGAACACTGAAGCTTTCTTT; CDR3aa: CASSTATNTEAFF
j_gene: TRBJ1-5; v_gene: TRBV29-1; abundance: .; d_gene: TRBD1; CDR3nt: TGCAGCGTTCTCTTGACAGGGGTTGGGCAGCCCCAGCATTTT; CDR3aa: CSVLLTGVGQPQHF
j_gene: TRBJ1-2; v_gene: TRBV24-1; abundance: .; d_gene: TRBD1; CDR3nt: TGTGCCACCAGTGAAGGAGGCTCCGGGACAGGGGGCGACTATGGCTACACCTTC; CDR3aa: CATSEGGSGTGGDYGYTF
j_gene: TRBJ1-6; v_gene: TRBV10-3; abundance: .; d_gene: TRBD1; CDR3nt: TGTGCCATCAAGGGCCCGGGACAGGGCGGATCACCCCTCCACTTT; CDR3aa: CAIKGPGQGGSPLHF
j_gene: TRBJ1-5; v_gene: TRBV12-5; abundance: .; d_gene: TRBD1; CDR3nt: TGTGCTAGTGGTCCTAACCGGGACAGACTGAATCAGCCCCAGCATTTT; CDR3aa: CASGPNRDRLNQPQHF
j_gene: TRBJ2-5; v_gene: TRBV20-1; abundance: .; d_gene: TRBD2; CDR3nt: TGCAGTGCTAGTGTAGCGGGAGGAGAAGAGACCCAGTACTTC; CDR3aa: CSASVAGGEETQYF
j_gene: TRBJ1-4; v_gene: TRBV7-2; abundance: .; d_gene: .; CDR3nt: TGTGCCAGCAGCTTAAGCATTGATGAAAAACTGTTTTTT; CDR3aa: CASSLSIDEKLFF
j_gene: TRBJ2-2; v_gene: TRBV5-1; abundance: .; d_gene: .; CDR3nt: TGCGCCAGCAGCTTGGTAGCGACGAACACCGGGGAGCTGTTTTTT; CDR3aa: CASSLVATNTGELFF
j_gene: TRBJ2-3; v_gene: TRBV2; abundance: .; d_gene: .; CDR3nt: TGTGCCAGCAGTGGCCGGGACTGGGGGAGGACAGATACGCAGTATTTT; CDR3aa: CASSGRDWGRTDTQYF
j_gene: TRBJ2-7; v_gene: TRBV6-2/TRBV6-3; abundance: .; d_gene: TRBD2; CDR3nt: TGTGCCAGCAGTTACCCGGGACTACCGTCCTACGAGCAGTACTTC; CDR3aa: CASSYPGLPSYEQYF
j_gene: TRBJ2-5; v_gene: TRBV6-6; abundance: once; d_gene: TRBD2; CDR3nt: TGTGCCATCCAGCTTCGGGCTAGCGGACATCAAGAGACCCAGTACTTC; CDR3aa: CAIQLRASGHQETQYF
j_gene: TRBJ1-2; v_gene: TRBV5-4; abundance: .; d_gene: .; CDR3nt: TGTGCCAGCAGCTTGGAGATTGCTTACTCTAACTATGGCTACACCTTC; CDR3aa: CASSLEIAYSNYGYTF